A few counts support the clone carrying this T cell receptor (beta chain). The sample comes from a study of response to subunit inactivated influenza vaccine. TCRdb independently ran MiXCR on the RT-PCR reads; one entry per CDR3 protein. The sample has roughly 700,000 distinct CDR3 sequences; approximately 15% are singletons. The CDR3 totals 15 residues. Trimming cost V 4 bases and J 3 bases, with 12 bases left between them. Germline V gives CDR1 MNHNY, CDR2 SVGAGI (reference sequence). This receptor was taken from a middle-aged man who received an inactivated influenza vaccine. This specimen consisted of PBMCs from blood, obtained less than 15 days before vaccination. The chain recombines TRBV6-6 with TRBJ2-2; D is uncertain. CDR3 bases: TGTGCCAGCAGTTCCCCCCCAACCGACACCGGGGAGCTGTTTTTT. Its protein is CASSSPPTDTGELFF.